This is a list of T cell receptor beta chains from one sample in a study of vaccination and CD4 T cells after COVID-19. Using its own MiXCR run on the PCR reads, TCRdb lists one record per CDR3 protein. Of roughly 12,000 distinct CDR3 sequences in the sample, 45% to 60% were seen once. No antigen has been assigned to these receptors. Sequencing was done on a sample of CD4+ T cells from blood, cultured in vitro. These receptors all come from a human donor who had recovered from COVID-19. Each CDR3 is given with its conserved first and last residue. Each record gives: clone size, V gene, J gene, D gene, CDR3 DNA, CDR3 protein. The D gene is left open where the match is weak. Some rows have no size entry. The others give once, few or many, or a class for an expanded clone.

>few|TRBV6-1|TRBJ1-5|-
TGTGCCAGCAGTGGGCAGGGGAGCGGTCAGCCCCAGCATTTT
CASSGQGSGQPQHF
>-|TRBV5-4|TRBJ2-5|-
TGTGCCAGCAGCTTTGATACGGGAGTGGGAGAGACCCAGTACTTC
CASSFDTGVGETQYF
>few|TRBV20-1|TRBJ1-5|-
TGCAGTGCGGAGAAGGCGGTTAATCAGCCCCAGCATTTT
CSAEKAVNQPQHF
>-|TRBV30|TRBJ1-2|-
TGTGCCTGGAGTGTTGGGCAGACCCACTCCTATGGCTACACCTTC
CAWSVGQTHSYGYTF
>-|TRBV19|TRBJ1-5|-
TGTGCCAGTAGTGAAGCCGGAACCCGGGGCCACAATCAGCCCCAGCATTTT
CASSEAGTRGHNQPQHF
>-|TRBV6-2/TRBV6-3|TRBJ2-7|TRBD2
TGTGCCAGCAGTCCGCGAACAGCGGGAGGGCCTAACGAGCAGTACTTC
CASSPRTAGGPNEQYF
>-|TRBV25-1|TRBJ2-7|-
TGTGCCAGCAGTGAATCTGGGGTCAGGGAAGAGCAGTACTTC
CASSESGVREEQYF
>few|TRBV6-1|TRBJ2-1|TRBD2
TGTGCCAGCAAGGCGGGAGGGAGAAATGAGCAGTTCTTC
CASKAGGRNEQFF
>-|TRBV2|TRBJ1-3|TRBD1
TGTGCCAGCAGGGCCACGACAGGGACAGGAAACACCATATATTTT
CASRATTGTGNTIYF
>once|TRBV6-5|TRBJ1-2|-
TGTGTCAGCAGTTACAGGCAGGGAAACTATGGCTACACCTTC
CVSSYRQGNYGYTF
>-|TRBV20-1|TRBJ2-7|-
TGCAGTGCTCGGAACGACTACGAGCAGTACTTC
CSARNDYEQYF
>few|TRBV7-7|TRBJ2-2|TRBD2
TGTGCCAGCAGCGCATCTAGCGGGGAAGGGGAGCTGTTTTTT
CASSASSGEGELFF
>-|TRBV30|TRBJ1-3|TRBD1
TGTGCCTGGAGTGTACAGGGGGGAAACACCATATATTTT
CAWSVQGGNTIYF
>-|TRBV30|TRBJ1-1|TRBD1
TGTGCCGGACAAAGAGACAGGGCCCCTAACACTGAAGCTTTCTTT
CAGQRDRAPNTEAFF
>once|TRBV27|TRBJ2-6|-
TGTGCCAGCAGTTTAATGGCTTCCTCTGGGGCCAACGTCCTGACTTTC
CASSLMASSGANVLTF
>medium-sized|TRBV7-2|TRBJ2-2|-
TGTGCCAGCAGCCCCGGGGGCAGGGCGAACACCGGGGAGCTGTTTTTT
CASSPGGRANTGELFF
>-|TRBV2|TRBJ1-1|TRBD1
TGTGCCAGCACCAGGGACAGTGGGACTGAAGCTTTCTTT
CASTRDSGTEAFF
>few|TRBV5-1|TRBJ2-3|TRBD1
TGCGCCAGCAGCCAGGGGGACCCACGCACAGATACGCAGTATTTT
CASSQGDPRTDTQYF
>-|TRBV20-1|TRBJ1-2|-
TGCAGTGCTCCCCGGGACATCCGGAATTCTAACTATGGCTACACCTTC
CSAPRDIRNSNYGYTF